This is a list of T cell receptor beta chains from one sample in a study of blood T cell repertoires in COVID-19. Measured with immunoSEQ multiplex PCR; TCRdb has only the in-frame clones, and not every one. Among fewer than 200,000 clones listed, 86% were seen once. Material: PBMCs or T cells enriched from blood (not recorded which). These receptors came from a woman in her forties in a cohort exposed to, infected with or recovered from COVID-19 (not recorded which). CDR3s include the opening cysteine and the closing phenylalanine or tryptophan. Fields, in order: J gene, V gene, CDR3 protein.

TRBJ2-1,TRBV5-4,CASSYRQGPRDEQFF
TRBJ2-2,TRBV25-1,CASSHRLAGVSGELFF
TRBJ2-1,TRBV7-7,CASSPSGTSSSNEQFF
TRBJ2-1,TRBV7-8,CASSLWIMAGQGSYNEQFF
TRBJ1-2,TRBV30,CAWSSNRVYGTF
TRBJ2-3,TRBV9,CASSVGLAGGIDTQYF
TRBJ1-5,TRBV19,CASSIEAGGNQPQHF
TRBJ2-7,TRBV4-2,CASSQDKGVYYEQYF
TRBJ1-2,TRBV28,CASSEAGGMTRYGYTF
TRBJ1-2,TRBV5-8,CASSLVGDRGGYTF
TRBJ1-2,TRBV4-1,CASSQVEGTGSGYTF
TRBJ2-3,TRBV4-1,CASSQGGEGLDTQYF
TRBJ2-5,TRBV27,CASSLSAGVGETQYF
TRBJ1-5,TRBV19,CASSSPQAGYGQPQHF
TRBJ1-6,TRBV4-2,CASSQDFFPIEHAYNSPLHF
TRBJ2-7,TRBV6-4,CAIELSEQYF
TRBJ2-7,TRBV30,CAWMKLAGEQYF
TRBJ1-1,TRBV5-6,CASSFPRGNTEAFF
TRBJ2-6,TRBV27,CASSSGLAVGVGANVLTF
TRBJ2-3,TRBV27,CASSPTGGFSDTQYF
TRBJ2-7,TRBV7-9,CASSLSSYEQYF
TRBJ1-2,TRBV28,CASSFGAGDYGYTF
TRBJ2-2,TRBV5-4,CASSSSPGQGSAGELFF
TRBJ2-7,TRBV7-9,CASSLLEYYEQYF
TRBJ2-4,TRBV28,CASTLEAGWGENIQYF
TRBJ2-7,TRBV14,CASSQLAGGTYEQYF
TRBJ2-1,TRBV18,CASSLKLAGGNEQFF
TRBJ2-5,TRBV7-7,CASSPSSGDQETQYF
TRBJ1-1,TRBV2,CASSELTGGTEAFF
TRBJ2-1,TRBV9,CASSASGRPYNEQFF